This passage covers 14 T cell receptor beta chains from one sample sequenced in a study of cytomegalovirus exposure and HLA in healthy donors. Use of 60 Vbeta and 13 Jbeta primers characterized the PCR. TCRdb's copy holds only in-frame clones and misses some; the assay was immunoSEQ multiplex PCR. The table lists roughly 140,000 clones, about four fifths of them singletons. The sequencing sample was made of PBMCs. These receptor sequences come from a woman in her thirties or forties in good health and CMV-seropositive.

This sequence joins TRBV7-2 and TRBJ2-1; perhaps TRBD1 as D (6 bases). V was trimmed by 1 base and J by 9 bases, leaving 7 bases between them. Germline values: CDR1 SGHTA, CDR2 FQGNSA. The CDR3 is 12 amino acids. The CDR3 nucleotides read TGTGCCAGCAGCTTAGGAGGGGGTGAGCAGTTCTTC. It specifies CASSLGGGEQFF.

The chain has TRBV19 and TRBJ2-7; tentative D call: TRBD2 (5 bases). Trimming removed 5 bases at V and 3 bases at J, with 14 bases between. Germline V gene data show CDR1 as LNHDA and CDR2 as SQIVND (reference sequence). This CDR3 is 14 amino acids long. The CDR3: CASSPGLDLYEQYF. For the CDR3, the DNA is TGTGCCAGTAGTCCTGGACTGGATCTCTACGAGCAGTACTTC.

Notes on this clone: The same CDR3 arises from other DNA sequences in this sample as well. The chain has TRBV28 and TRBJ1-2; TRBD1 matches at 7 bases. The CDR3 contains 13 residues. V dropped 3 bases and J dropped 2; count of bases not matched to a gene: 0. Germline V CDR1 and CDR2: MDHEN, SYDVKM. Written as DNA, the CDR3 is TGTGCCAGCAGTTTGGGACAGAACTATGGCTACACCTTC. Translation gives CASSLGQNYGYTF.

V and J are TRBV29-1 and TRBJ1-1, with a possible D match to TRBD1 (5 bases). This CDR3 has 14 amino acids. The V gene's germline CDR1 is SQVTM and CDR2 ANQGSEA. The ends were cut back, 6 bases at V and 2 bases at J, with 16 bases in the middle. CDR3 region: CSVGPVVSNTEAFF. In nucleotides, the CDR3 is TGCAGCGTGGGGCCGGTCGTCTCAAACACTGAAGCTTTCTTT.

The chain joins TRBV19 to TRBJ2-7; 10 bases agree with TRBD1. Germline V gives CDR1 LNHDA, CDR2 SQIVND (reference sequence). The CDR3 runs to 15 residues. Germline trimming cut 5 bases from V and 0 bases from J; bases unmatched to any gene: 4. CDR3 in DNA: TGTGCCAGTAGTGGGGGGACAGGGGCCTCCTACGAGCAGTACTTC. Its translation: CASSGGTGASYEQYF.

The rearrangement links TRBV9 to TRBJ2-5; 11 bases are shared with TRBD2. The germline V gene has CDR1 SGDLS and CDR2 YYNGEE. The CDR3 spans 17 residues. J gave up 4 bases and V 2 bases, and 10 bases lay outside the gene matches. The CDR3 reads CASSVHHSGGVRETQYF. Written as DNA, the CDR3 is TGTGCCAGCAGCGTTCATCATAGCGGGGGGGTCCGAGAGACCCAGTACTTC.

The chain links TRBV7-6 to TRBJ2-5; 7 bases map to TRBD1. The CDR3 is 15 amino acids. The germline V gene has CDR1 SGHVS and CDR2 FNYEAQ. V lost 1 base, J lost 1 base, and 3 bases stayed unmatched. The CDR3 nucleotides are TGTGCCAGCAGCTTAGGGTCAGGGGGCCAAGAGACCCAGTACTTC. Translated, it gives CASSLGSGGQETQYF.

This clone came up once. The gene calls are TRBV4-3 and TRBJ2-5; 9 nucleotides align to TRBD2. The DNA end lines up better with TRBJ2-7; the J call may be wrong. The CDR3 sequence is 15 residues long. CDR1 is LGHNA and CDR2 is YSLEER in the germline V gene. The CDR3 DNA follows: TGCGCCAGCAGCCAAAATAGCGGGGGAACCTACGAGCAGTACTTC. It encodes CASSQNSGGTYEQYF.

This clone was counted once. V usage is TRBV11-3 and J usage is TRBJ2-4; no definite D call. The CDR3 sequence is 13 residues long. Trimming removed 5 bases at V and 1 base at J, with 6 bases between. Germline assignment: CDR1 SGHNT and CDR2 YENEEA. The CDR3, as DNA: TGTGCCAGCAGCGCCGGGGCCAAAAACATTCAGTACTTC. It encodes CASSAGAKNIQYF.

In this sample, this clone turned up a few times. V gene TRBV16 combines with J gene TRBJ1-5; maybe TRBD1 (5 bases). CDR3 length equals 13 residues. CDR1 is KGHSY and CDR2 is FQNENV in the germline V gene. V shed 5 bases and J shed 7 bases, with 12 bases lying between them. CDR3 in amino acids: CASSLDSLQPQHF. The DNA of the CDR3 is TGTGCCAGCAGCTTAGACAGCTTACAGCCCCAGCATTTT.

Worth noting for this clone: A junction end diverges from the germline sequence, so it may reflect a read error. The genes are TRBV9 and TRBJ2-1; D is undetermined. This CDR3 spans 15 amino acids. CDR1 and CDR2 (germline): SGDLS, YYNGEE. The chain's CDR3 is CASSVGVRSYNERFF. The CDR3 DNA sequence: TGTGCCAGCAGCGTCGGAGTTAGGTCCTACAATGAGCGGTTCTTC.

The chain uses TRBV19 and TRBJ1-1; D is possibly TRBD1 (5 bases). The germline V and J ends were trimmed by 1 base and 5 bases, with 14 bases remaining between them. In germline, CDR1 is LNHDA, CDR2 SQIVND (reference sequence). The CDR3 runs to 15 residues. The CDR3: CASSIVQGSRTEAFF. CDR3 nucleotide sequence: TGTGCCAGTAGTATAGTCCAGGGAAGTAGAACTGAAGCTTTCTTT. The full variable domain, rest sourced from reference TRBV19 and TRBJ1-1, is DGGITQSPKYLFRKEGQNVTLSCEQNLNHDAMYWYRQDPGQGLRLIYYSQIVNDFQKGDIAEGYSVSREKKESFPLTVTSAQKNPTAFYLCASSIVQGSRTEAFFGQGTRLTVV.

The rearrangement joins TRBV19 to TRBJ2-3, with D tentatively TRBD2 (6 bases). This CDR3 spans 16 amino acids. Trimming removed 6 bases at V and 0 bases at J, with 16 bases between. Germline values: CDR1 LNHDA, CDR2 SQIVND (reference sequence). CDR3 DNA: TGTGCCAGTAGGAATCTCGGGGGAACTAGCACAGATACGCAGTATTTT. Translation: CASRNLGGTSTDTQYF.

The chain combines TRBV18 with TRBJ2-6; D is uncertain. Germline CDR1 and CDR2: KGHSH and LQKENI. V lost 3 bases and J lost 4, with 13 bases in between. This CDR3 has 16 amino acids. CDR3 residues: CASSPLTPLGANVLTF. In DNA form, the CDR3 reads TGTGCCAGCTCACCTCTAACTCCCTTAGGGGCCAACGTCCTGACTTTC.